What follows is one TCR beta chain and its context. Its antigen is unidentified. These data come from a study of cytomegalovirus exposure and HLA in healthy donors. TCRdb's copy holds only in-frame clones and misses some; the assay was immunoSEQ multiplex PCR. This table has under 250,000 clones, around nine tenths appearing once. The CDR3 sequence is 14 residues long. V lost 6 bases and J lost 3, with 15 bases in between. Germline loops: CDR1 MNHEY, CDR2 SVGAGI. Study conclusions and caveats: Generally TCR sequences proved uncommon, though certain public TCRs appeared in numerous donors.

This sequence joins TRBV6-5 and TRBJ2-7, with D perhaps TRBD2 (5 bases). Sequencing used PBMCs. This TCR was sampled from a young man in good health and CMV-seronegative. This chain's CDR3 is CASSAAGPSYEQYF. For the CDR3, the DNA is TGTGCCAGCAGCGCCGCGGGTCCCAGCTACGAGCAGTACTTC.